A single sample is the source of the 21 T cell receptor beta chains below, sequenced in a study of blood T cell repertoires in COVID-19 (dated by TCRdb to the early 2020s). Library construction relied on the immunoSEQ multiplex PCR assay. The clones in this table, taken by TCRdb from immuneACCESS, are in-frame only. Not every clone is retained; where verified, under half of the shortfall comes from an unresolved V gene, and the cause of the rest is unknown. The table for this sample lists about 480,000 clones; approximately 90% of them were counted only once. About 2% of the sample belongs to the ten largest clones. The material sequenced was PBMCs or T cells enriched from blood (not recorded which). These receptors came from a woman in her forties who had recovered from COVID-19.

There are a few counts of this clone. The V gene is TRBV5-8, the J gene TRBJ2-3; tentative D call: TRBD2 (5 bases). The CDR3 loop spans 15 amino acids. V was pared by 2 bases and J by 3 bases, with 13 bases between. Per the germline V gene, CDR1 is SGHTS and CDR2 is YDEGEE. Here the CDR3 DNA reads TGTGCCAGCAGCTTAATTCACGGGGAAACAGATACGCAGTATTTT. It yields the protein CASSLIHGETDTQYF.

This chain joins TRBV4-1 and TRBJ1-6; 7 positions agree with TRBD1. CDR1 is MGHRA, CDR2 YSYEKL, per germline. Germline trimming cut 0 bases from V and 3 bases from J; bases unmatched to any gene: 5. The CDR3 is made up of 17 amino acids. The CDR3 sequence: CASSQEGGRGYNSPLHF. The CDR3 DNA follows: TGCGCCAGCAGCCAAGAAGGGGGCAGGGGCTATAATTCACCCCTCCACTTT.

This clone showed up just once. V and J are TRBV6-6 and TRBJ2-7; 7 bases are a match to TRBD2. J gave up 0 bases and V 2 bases, and 1 base lay outside the gene matches. The CDR3 runs to 14 residues. Germline lookup yields CDR1 MNHNY and CDR2 SVGAGI (reference sequence). CDR3 in amino acids: CASSYGRASYEQYF. The DNA for the CDR3 is TGTGCCAGCAGTTACGGGAGGGCCTCCTACGAGCAGTACTTC.

V is TRBV29-1 and J is TRBJ1-2; 8 nucleotides match TRBD1. Germline loops: CDR1 SQVTM, CDR2 ANQGSEA. Trimming removed 0 bases from V and 2 bases from J; junction bases left unmatched: 8. This CDR3 comprises 16 residues. CDR3 residues: CSVEDRGRTINYGYTF. The CDR3 DNA is TGCAGCGTTGAAGACAGGGGGCGCACCATAAACTATGGCTACACCTTC.

J is TRBJ2-5 and V is TRBV6-5, with 8 nucleotides matching TRBD2. The CDR3 runs 13 residues. From germline, CDR1 is MNHEY and CDR2 SVGAGI. Germline trimming cut 5 bases from V and 7 bases from J; bases unmatched to any gene: 6. The CDR3, as DNA: TGTGCCAGCAGTAACCTCGCGGGAGGGACCCAGTACTTC. The encoded protein is CASSNLAGGTQYF.

This chain uses TRBV2 with TRBJ2-1; TRBD2 matches at 7 bases. V was clipped by 10 bases and J by 5 bases; unmatched bases: 14. Germline V gene data show CDR1 as SNHLY and CDR2 as FYNNEI. The CDR3 runs 15 residues. Here the CDR3 reads CAITGLLAYDNEQFF. The CDR3 DNA follows: TGTGCCATCACTGGCCTACTAGCGTATGACAATGAGCAGTTCTTC. The complete variable domain, with remaining parts taken from reference TRBV2 and TRBJ2-1, reads EPEVTQTPSHQVTQMGQEVILRCVPISNHLYFYWYRQILGQKVEFLVSFYNNEISEKSEIFDDQFSVERPDGSNFTLKIRSTKLEDSAMYFCAITGLLAYDNEQFFGPGTRLTVL.

In this sample, this clone turned up once. The chain carries TRBV7-8 and TRBJ2-6, with D maybe TRBD1 (6 bases). This CDR3 contains 15 residues. The ends were cut back, 4 bases at V and 1 base at J, with 8 bases in the middle. Germline-derived CDR1 and CDR2 are SGHVS and FQNEAQ. This chain's CDR3 is CASSYRESGANVLTF. In nucleotides, the CDR3 is TGTGCCAGCAGCTACAGGGAGTCTGGGGCCAACGTCCTGACTTTC.

V is TRBV6-1 and J is TRBJ2-5; D not resolved. V lost 1 base, J lost 5 bases, and 8 bases lay in between. The CDR3 is 13 amino acids. Germline CDR1 is MNHNS and CDR2 is SASEGT. CDR3 in DNA: TGTGCCAGCAGTGAAGAATATTTGGAGACCCAGTACTTC. It encodes CASSEEYLETQYF.

The chain is built from TRBV5-4 and TRBJ2-7; TRBD1 might be the D (6 bases). The CDR3 spans 15 residues. Germline V gives CDR1 SGHNT, CDR2 YYREEE (reference sequence). The V end was cut by 4 bases, the J end by 2 bases, with 16 bases between. Here the CDR3 DNA reads TGTGCCAGCAGCCTCGGACACACAGGGACCTACGAGCAGTACTTC. Its protein is CASSLGHTGTYEQYF.

The rearrangement joins TRBV6-6 to TRBJ1-5; 8 bases are a match to TRBD1. The CDR3 is 17 residues long. With 5 bases clipped from V and 4 bases from J, the junction kept 13 bases outside the gene matches. Germline V gives CDR1 MNHNY, CDR2 SVGAGI (reference sequence). DNA for the CDR3: TGTGCCAGCAGTCGCCCGATTATCAGGGGGCGGAATCAGCCCCAGCATTTT. Its protein is CASSRPIIRGRNQPQHF.

V and J are TRBV6-2 or TRBV6-3 and TRBJ2-1; D is perhaps TRBD1 (5 bases). Germline CDR1 reads MNHEY; CDR2 reads SVGEGT. The CDR3 extends over 17 amino acids. V was cut by 2 bases and J by 0 bases, with 14 bases left in between. CDR3 protein: CASSYPTGDSSYNEQFF. The CDR3 nucleotides read TGTGCCAGCAGTTACCCGACTGGAGACAGCTCCTACAATGAGCAGTTCTTC.

The CDR3 spells CASSQDGHFDTEAFF. The CDR3 DNA reads as TGCGCCAGCAGCCAAGACGGACACTTTGACACTGAAGCTTTCTTT. The chain is built from TRBV4-3 and TRBJ1-1; possibly TRBD1 for D (5 bases). V lost 0 bases, J lost 3 bases, and 11 bases lay in between. This CDR3 is built from 15 residues. CDR1 and CDR2 (germline): LGHNA, YSLEER.

This chain joins TRBV5-1 and TRBJ2-2; 7 nucleotides match TRBD2. V was clipped by 7 bases and J by 1 base; unmatched bases: 10. Germline V lookup: CDR1 SGHRS, CDR2 YFSETQ. CDR3 length equals 16 residues. CDR3 sequence reads: CASEFGGIGNTGELFF. CDR3 nucleotides: TGCGCCAGCGAATTCGGGGGGATAGGGAACACCGGGGAGCTGTTTTTT.

J is TRBJ1-2 and V is TRBV12-3 or TRBV12-4; no clear D. The V and J ends lost 3 bases and 0 bases respectively, with 5 bases between them. The CDR3 runs to 13 residues. This CDR3 reads CASSFNPNYGYTF. The CDR3 nucleotides are TGTGCCAGCAGTTTTAATCCTAACTATGGCTACACCTTC.

This chain joins TRBV10-1 and TRBJ2-3; 10 bases match TRBD2. The V gene's germline CDR1 is WNHNN and CDR2 SYGVQD (reference sequence). V lost 7 bases and J lost 2; bases outside the gene matches: 6. CDR3 length: 15 residues. The CDR3 sequence: CASIGLAVNTDTQYF. The CDR3 nucleotides are TGCGCCAGCATTGGACTAGCGGTTAACACAGATACGCAGTATTTT.

J is TRBJ2-1 and V is TRBV19; 16 positions match TRBD2. The CDR3 spans 17 residues. Unmatched junction bases numbered 15, after V lost 11 bases and J lost 8 bases. Germline V lookup: CDR1 LNHDA, CDR2 SQIVND (reference sequence). As DNA, the CDR3 is TGTGCCTGCAAGAAGGGACTAGCGGGAGGGCCTATCTATGAGCAGTTCTTC. Protein: CACKKGLAGGPIYEQFF.

This clone has a handful of counts. The V call is TRBV5-1, the J call TRBJ1-1, with a possible D match to TRBD1 (6 bases). Trimming removed 0 bases from V and 4 bases from J, with 10 bases in between. Per germline, CDR1 SGHRS and CDR2 YFSETQ. The CDR3 is 14 amino acids. CDR3 DNA sequence: TGCGCCAGCAGCTTGGATCAGGGGACCACTGAAGCTTTCTTT. It codes for CASSLDQGTTEAFF.

This clone was seen a single time. The rearrangement joins TRBV7-2 to TRBJ1-3; 8 bases agree with TRBD1. CDR1 is SGHTA, CDR2 FQGNSA, per germline. V was pared by 2 bases and J by 6 bases, with 0 bases of the junction left unmatched. This CDR3 has 13 residues. CDR3 sequence (DNA): TGTGCCAGCAGCTTACAGGGGGCAAACACCATATATTTT. Its protein is CASSLQGANTIYF.

The CDR3 region is CASSERNYNEQFF. In nucleotides, the CDR3 is TGCGCCAGCAGTGAGCGGAACTACAATGAGCAGTTCTTC. V and J are TRBV5-1 and TRBJ2-1; tentative D call: TRBD2 (5 bases). CDR1 is SGHRS and CDR2 is YFSETQ in the germline V gene. Trimming removed 5 bases at V and 3 bases at J, with 9 bases between. The CDR3 is 13 residues long.

This chain connects TRBV7-2 to TRBJ2-7; D perhaps matches TRBD2 (6 bases). CDR3 length: 15 amino acids. The V end lost 4 bases, the J end lost 5 bases, and 18 bases lay between the germline ends. From germline, CDR1 is SGHTA and CDR2 FQGNSA. CDR3 sequence (DNA): TGTGCCAGCAGCTCTAGGGGACTCGCCCTGAACGAGCAGTACTTC. This encodes CASSSRGLALNEQYF. Full variable domain (remainder filled in from reference TRBV7-2 and TRBJ2-7): GAGVSQSPSNKVTEKGKDVELRCDPISGHTALYWYRQSLGQGLEFLIYFQGNSAPDKSGLPSDRFSAERTGGSVSTLTIQRTQQEDSAVYLCASSSRGLALNEQYFGPGTRLTVT.

The chain couples TRBV19 to TRBJ2-2, with D possibly TRBD1 on 5 matching bases. The CDR3 has 13 amino acids. Between the trimmed V and J ends, which lost 6 bases and 2 bases, there was a span of 7 bases. The V gene's germline CDR1 is LNHDA and CDR2 SQIVND (reference sequence). For the CDR3, the DNA is TGTGCCAGTAGGCAGGGTAACACCGGGGAGCTGTTTTTT. Amino acid sequence: CASRQGNTGELFF.